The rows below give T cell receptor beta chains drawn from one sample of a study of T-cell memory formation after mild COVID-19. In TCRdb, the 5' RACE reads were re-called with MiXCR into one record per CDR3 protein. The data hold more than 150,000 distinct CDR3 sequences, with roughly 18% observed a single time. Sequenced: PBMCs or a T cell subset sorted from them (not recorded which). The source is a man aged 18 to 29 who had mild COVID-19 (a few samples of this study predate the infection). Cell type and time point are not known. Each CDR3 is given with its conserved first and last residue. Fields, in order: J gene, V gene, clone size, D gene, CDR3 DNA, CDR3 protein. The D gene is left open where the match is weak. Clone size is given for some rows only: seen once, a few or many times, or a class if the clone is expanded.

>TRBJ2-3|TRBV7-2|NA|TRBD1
TGTGCCAGCAGCTTAGAGCACAGGGGGCAAGATACGCAGTATTTT
CASSLEHRGQDTQYF
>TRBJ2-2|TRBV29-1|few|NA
TGCAGCGTTGGGGCAGGCACCGGGGAGCTGTTTTTT
CSVGAGTGELFF
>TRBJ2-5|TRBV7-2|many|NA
TGTGCCAGCAGCTTAGCGGCGCAGGAGACCCAGTACTTC
CASSLAAQETQYF
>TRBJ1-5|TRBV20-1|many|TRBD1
TGCAGTGCTAGAGAAAGGGACAGGTTCAATCAGCCCCAGCATTTT
CSARERDRFNQPQHF
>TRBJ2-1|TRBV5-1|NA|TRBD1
TGCGCCACAAACCGGGACAGTATGTACAATGAGCAGTTCTTC
CATNRDSMYNEQFF
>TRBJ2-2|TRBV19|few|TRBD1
TGTGCCAGTAGTTTGGGGACAGCTTTGAACACCGGGGAGCTGTTTTTT
CASSLGTALNTGELFF
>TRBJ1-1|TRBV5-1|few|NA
TGCGCCAGCAGCTTTGGGCTCCGGGACACGAACACTGAAGCTTTCTTT
CASSFGLRDTNTEAFF
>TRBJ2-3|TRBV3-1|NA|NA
TGTGCCAGCAGCCAATTGCTGGGAGGACGCACAGATACGCAGTATTTT
CASSQLLGGRTDTQYF
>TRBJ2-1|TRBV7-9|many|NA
TGTGCCAGCAGCCCTGACAACAATGAGCAGTTCTTC
CASSPDNNEQFF
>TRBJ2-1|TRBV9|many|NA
TGTGCCAGCAGCGTAGACCCCGGGACTTGGGGGTGGAATGAGCAGTTCTTC
CASSVDPGTWGWNEQFF
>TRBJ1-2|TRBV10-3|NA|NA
TGTGCCATCAGTGATCTGGGGCTAGGAGGCTACACCTTC
CAISDLGLGGYTF
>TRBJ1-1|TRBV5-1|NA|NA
TGCGCCAGCAGCTCATTGGCGGCCGGGGGCACTGAAGCTTTCTTT
CASSSLAAGGTEAFF
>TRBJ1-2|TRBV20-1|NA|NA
TGCAGTGTTCCGCAGGTCTATGGCTACACCTTC
CSVPQVYGYTF
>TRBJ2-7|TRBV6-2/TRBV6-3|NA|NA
TGTGCCAGCAGTTACTCTTCCAGCGACTGGGGCCAGTTAAACGAGCAGTACTTC
CASSYSSSDWGQLNEQYF
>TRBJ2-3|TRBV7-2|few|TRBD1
TGTGCCAGCAGGACGGACAGGTACACAGATACGCAGTATTTT
CASRTDRYTDTQYF
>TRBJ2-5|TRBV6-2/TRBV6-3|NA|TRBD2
TGTGCCATCTCCCGGGGAGGGAACCAAGAGACCCAGTACTTC
CAISRGGNQETQYF
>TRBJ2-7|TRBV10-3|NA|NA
TGTGCCATCAGTGCCCTCTACGAGCAGTACTTC
CAISALYEQYF
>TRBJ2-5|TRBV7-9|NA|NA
TGTGCCAGCAGCTTCGGCCGGGGCGCACAAGAGACCCAGTACTTC
CASSFGRGAQETQYF
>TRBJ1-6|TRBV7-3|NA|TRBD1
TGTGCCAGCAGACGGACAGGTGATAATTCACCCCTCCACTTT
CASRRTGDNSPLHF
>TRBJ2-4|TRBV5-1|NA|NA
TGCGCCAGCAGCTCGGACCCCCCGCCCAAAAACATTCAGTACTTC
CASSSDPPPKNIQYF
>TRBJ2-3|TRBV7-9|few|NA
TGTGCCAGCAGCTTAGAAGTAGATACGCAGTATTTT
CASSLEVDTQYF
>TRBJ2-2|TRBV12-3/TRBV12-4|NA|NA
TGTGCCAGCACCAATCCCCCAGGGGGGGGTGGCTACACCGGGGAGCTGTTTTTT
CASTNPPGGGGYTGELFF
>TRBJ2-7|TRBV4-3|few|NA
TGCGCCAGCAGCCTCCACGGGGAGGTGTCCTACGAGCAGTACTTC
CASSLHGEVSYEQYF
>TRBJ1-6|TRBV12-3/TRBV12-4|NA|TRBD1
TGTGCCAGCAGTTTGGCACAGGGGAATAATTCACCCCTCCACTTT
CASSLAQGNNSPLHF
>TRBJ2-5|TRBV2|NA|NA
TGTGCCAGCAGTGGGGACCAAGAGACCCAGTACTTC
CASSGDQETQYF
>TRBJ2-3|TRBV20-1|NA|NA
TGCAGTGCTAGACCAACGGGCGACACAGATACGCAGTATTTT
CSARPTGDTDTQYF
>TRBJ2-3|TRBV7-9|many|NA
TGTGCCAGCAGCCGCTCTAATACGCAGTATTTT
CASSRSNTQYF
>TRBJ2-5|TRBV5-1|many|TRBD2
TGCGCCAGCAGCCCAGGACTAGCGGGGGTCGAGACCCAGTACTTC
CASSPGLAGVETQYF
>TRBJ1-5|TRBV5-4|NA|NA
TGTGCCAGCAGCTTGGCCCCTAATCAGCCCCAGCATTTT
CASSLAPNQPQHF
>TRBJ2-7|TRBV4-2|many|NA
TGTGCCAGCAGCCAAGATCGGGGTCTAACCTACGAGCAGTACTTC
CASSQDRGLTYEQYF
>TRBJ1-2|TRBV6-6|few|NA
TGTGCCAGCAGAAAAGGCGGAATCCACTATGGCTACACCTTC
CASRKGGIHYGYTF
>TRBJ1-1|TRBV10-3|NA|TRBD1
TGTGCCATACGGGACAGCGATATGAACACTGAAGCTTTCTTT
CAIRDSDMNTEAFF
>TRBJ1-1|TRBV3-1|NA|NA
TGTGCCAGCAGCCCGGGACCCAACACTGAAGCTTTCTTT
CASSPGPNTEAFF
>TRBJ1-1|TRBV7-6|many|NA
TGTGCCAGCAGCTTAAGGCAGAAGAACACTGAAGCTTTCTTT
CASSLRQKNTEAFF
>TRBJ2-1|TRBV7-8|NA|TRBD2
TGTGCCAGCAGCTTAGGACTAGCGGGGGGCCCGGGGTATGAGCAGTTCTTC
CASSLGLAGGPGYEQFF
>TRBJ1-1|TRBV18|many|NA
TGTGCCAGCTCACCAGGGAACACTGAAGCTTTCTTT
CASSPGNTEAFF
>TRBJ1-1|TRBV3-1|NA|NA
TGTGCCAGCAGCCAGGAGGGCAGGGCAGCGAACACTGAAGCTTTCTTT
CASSQEGRAANTEAFF
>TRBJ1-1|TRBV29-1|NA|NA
TGCAGCGACGGGGGGACTAACATGAACACTGAAGCTTTCTTT
CSDGGTNMNTEAFF
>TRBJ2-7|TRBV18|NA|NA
TGTGCCAGCGGAACTAGTCCGGGGTCCGAGCAGTACTTC
CASGTSPGSEQYF
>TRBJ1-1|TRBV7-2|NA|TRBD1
TGTGCGCGCAGCTTAGTAGGGGGCAACACTGAAGCTTTCTTT
CARSLVGGNTEAFF
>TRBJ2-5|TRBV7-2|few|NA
TGTGCCAGCAGCAGATCGTGGGGGCAAGAGACCCAGTACTTC
CASSRSWGQETQYF
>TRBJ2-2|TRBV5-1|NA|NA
TGCGCCAGCAGCCGGGCGCGGACGTGGACCGGGGAGCTGTTTTTT
CASSRARTWTGELFF
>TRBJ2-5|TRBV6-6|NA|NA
TGTGCCAGCAGTTACAACCTGATGTATGACCAGTACTTC
CASSYNLMYDQYF
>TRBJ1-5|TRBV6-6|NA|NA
TGTGCCAGCACCAACTCCGGGGGGGTGAATCAGCCCCAGCATTTT
CASTNSGGVNQPQHF
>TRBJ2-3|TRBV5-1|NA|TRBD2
TGCGCCAGCGGTAGCGGGGGCACAGATACGCAGTATTTT
CASGSGGTDTQYF
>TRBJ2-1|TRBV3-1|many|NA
TGTGCCAGCAGCCAATTCCGTGAGGGGGGGCAGTTCTTC
CASSQFREGGQFF
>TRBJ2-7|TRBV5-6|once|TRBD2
TGTGCCAGCAGCTTGGGTACGGGACTAGCTTTTGTGCAGTACTTC
CASSLGTGLAFVQYF
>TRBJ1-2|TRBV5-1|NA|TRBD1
TGCGCCAGCACTCCGATTGGACAGGGAGGTGGCTACACCTTC
CASTPIGQGGGYTF
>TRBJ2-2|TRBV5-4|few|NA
TGTGCCAGCAGCTCTCAACTGGGCGGGGAGCTGTTTTTT
CASSSQLGGELFF
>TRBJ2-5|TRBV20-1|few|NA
TGCAGTGCTAGAGATAGGCAGACCCAGTACTTC
CSARDRQTQYF
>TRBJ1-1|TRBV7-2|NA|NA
TGTGCCAGCAGCTTAGCGGCCAGCTACACTGAAGCTTTCTTT
CASSLAASYTEAFF
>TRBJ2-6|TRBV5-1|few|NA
TGCGCCAGCAGCTCTGCCCCCTCTGGGGCCAACGTCCTGACTTTC
CASSSAPSGANVLTF
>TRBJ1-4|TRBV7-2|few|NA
TGTGCCAGCAGCTTAGAACGGGGAAAACTGTTTTTT
CASSLERGKLFF
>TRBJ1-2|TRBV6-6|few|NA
TGTGCCAGCAGGGAGAGGACATACGGCTACACCTTC
CASRERTYGYTF
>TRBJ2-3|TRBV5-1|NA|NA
TGCGCCAGCAGTCCGGATCGGGGGACCCAGGGCACAGATACGCAGTATTTT
CASSPDRGTQGTDTQYF
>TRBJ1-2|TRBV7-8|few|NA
TGTGCCAGCAGCTTAGGTCCGGAATTCTATGGCTACACCTTC
CASSLGPEFYGYTF
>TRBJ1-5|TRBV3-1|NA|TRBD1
TGTGCCAGCAGCCTGGGGACAGGCCATAATCAGCCCCAGCATTTT
CASSLGTGHNQPQHF
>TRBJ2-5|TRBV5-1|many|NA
TGCGCCAGCAGCGCCCAGGGGTCCCAAGAGACCCAGTACTTC
CASSAQGSQETQYF
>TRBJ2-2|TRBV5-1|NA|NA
TGCGCCAGCAGCCATCGGGGGTTTGACACCGGGGAGCTGTTTTTT
CASSHRGFDTGELFF
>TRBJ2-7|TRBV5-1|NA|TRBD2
TGCGCCAGCGGAACTAGCGAACCCTACGAGCAGTACTTC
CASGTSEPYEQYF